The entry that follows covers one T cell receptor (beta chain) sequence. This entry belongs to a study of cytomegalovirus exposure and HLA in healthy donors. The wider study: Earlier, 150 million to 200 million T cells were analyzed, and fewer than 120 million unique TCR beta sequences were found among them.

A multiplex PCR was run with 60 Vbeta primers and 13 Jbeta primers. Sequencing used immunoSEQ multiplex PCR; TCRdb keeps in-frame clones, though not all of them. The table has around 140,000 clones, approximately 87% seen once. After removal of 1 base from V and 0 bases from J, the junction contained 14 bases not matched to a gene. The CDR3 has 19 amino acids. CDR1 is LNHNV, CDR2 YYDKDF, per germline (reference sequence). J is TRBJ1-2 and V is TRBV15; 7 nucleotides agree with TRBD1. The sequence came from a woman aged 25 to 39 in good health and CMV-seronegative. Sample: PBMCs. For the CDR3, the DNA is TGTGCCACCAGCAGAGCCGTGACAGGGCTAGACGGAGCTAACTATGGCTACACCTTC. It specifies CATSRAVTGLDGANYGYTF.